This T cell receptor (beta chain) was captured in a study of cytomegalovirus exposure and HLA in healthy donors. Study findings and constraints: A later analysis found common viral pathogens apparently linked to several of the most significant clusters.

The CDR3 is made up of 15 amino acids. Germline V gene sequence: CDR1 SEHNR, CDR2 FQNEAQ (reference sequence). With V trimmed by 5 bases and J by 4 bases, 4 bases remained unmatched. Every donor was a healthy person donating bone marrow. For this clone: What it binds is unknown.

Use of 60 Vbeta and 13 Jbeta primers characterized the PCR. Libraries were prepared by immunoSEQ multiplex PCR; TCRdb keeps only in-frame clonotypes and omits some of them. The table has 76,000 or so clones, 78% seen once. What was sequenced was PBMCs. The sequence was obtained from a woman in her thirties or forties in good health and CMV-seropositive. The chain joins TRBV7-9 to TRBJ1-5, with 11 bases that match TRBD1. The CDR3 sequence is CASSQDRGPNQPQHF. CDR3 coding DNA: TGTGCCAGCAGCCAGGACAGGGGGCCGAATCAGCCCCAGCATTTT.